This T cell receptor (beta chain) was sequenced for a study of T-cell memory formation after mild COVID-19. Study findings and constraints: The CD4+ clones that contracted clustered mainly within CM and EM, and the CD8+ clones concentrated in EMRA.

TCR alpha and TCR beta cDNA libraries carrying sample barcodes and UMIs were produced by 5'RACE using constant-segment primers. Via MiXCR, TCRdb re-called the 5' RACE reads, giving one row per CDR3 protein. This sample has more than 250,000 distinct CDR3 sequences, with approximately 19% found just once. This clonotype was seen many times. Its target is unknown. This receptor was taken from a man aged 18 to 30 who had mild COVID-19 (a few samples of this study predate the infection). Cell type and time point are not known. The source material was PBMCs or a T cell subset sorted from them (not recorded which).

Here the CDR3 DNA reads TGTGCCAGCTCACCCGGGACCGAGGCATACAATGAGCAGTTCTTC. The encoded protein is CASSPGTEAYNEQFF. V usage is TRBV18 and J usage is TRBJ2-1, with D perhaps being TRBD1 or TRBD2 (5 bases each). Germline V gene sequence: CDR1 KGHSH, CDR2 LQKENI. The CDR3 runs to 15 residues. Deletions cut 3 bases from V and 4 bases from J, with 13 bases between.